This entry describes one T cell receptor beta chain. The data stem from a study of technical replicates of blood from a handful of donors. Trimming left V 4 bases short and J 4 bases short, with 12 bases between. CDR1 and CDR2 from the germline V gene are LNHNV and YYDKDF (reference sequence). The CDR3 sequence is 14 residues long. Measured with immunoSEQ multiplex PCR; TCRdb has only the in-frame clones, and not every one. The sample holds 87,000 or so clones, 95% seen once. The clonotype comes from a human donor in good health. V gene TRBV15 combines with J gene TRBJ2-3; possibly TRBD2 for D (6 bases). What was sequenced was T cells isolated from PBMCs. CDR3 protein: CATSKTRLADTQYF. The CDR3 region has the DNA TGTGCCACCAGCAAGACTAGACTCGCAGATACGCAGTATTTT.